These 29 T cell receptor beta chains were sequenced from one sample in a study of blood T cell repertoires in COVID-19 (dated by TCRdb to 2019 to 2021). Library preparation employed the immunoSEQ multiplex PCR assay. TCRdb took over this immuneACCESS table, retaining in-frame rearrangements with V and J assigned. Such tables are incomplete; in checked studies, under half of the missing clones stem from an unresolved V gene, and the remainder is unexplained. The sample table lists about 78,000 clones, 90% of them with a count of one. The ten largest clones capture approximately 0.98% of the sample. The sequencing sample was made of peripheral blood. The receptors come from a woman between 50 and 59 years old in a cohort sampled during active COVID-19.

The chain employs TRBV6-5 and TRBJ1-5; TRBD1 matches 8 bases. This CDR3 comprises 13 residues. V shed 6 bases and J 4 bases; nucleotides not matched to a gene: 2. Germline lookup yields CDR1 MNHEY and CDR2 SVGAGI. For the CDR3, the DNA is TGTGCCAGCAGGGACAGGGATAATCAGCCCCAGCATTTT. This sequence encodes CASRDRDNQPQHF.

The chain is built from TRBV11-2 and TRBJ2-7, with 7 bases aligning to TRBD1. The CDR3 runs to 15 residues. V was pared by 5 bases and J by 0 bases, with 7 bases of the junction left unmatched. The germline CDR1 and CDR2 sequences are SGHAT and FQNNGV. For the CDR3, the DNA is TGTGCCAGCAGCCGACCGGACAGGAACTCCTACGAGCAGTACTTC. Its protein is CASSRPDRNSYEQYF.

This sequence joins TRBV6-2 or TRBV6-3 and TRBJ1-1; D is undetermined. The CDR3 runs to 15 residues. Trimming stripped 3 bases from V and 5 bases from J, with 16 bases between. Germline-derived CDR1 and CDR2 are MNHEY and SVGEGT. The CDR3 spells CASSYGGAARTEAFF. The CDR3, as DNA: TGTGCCAGCAGTTATGGTGGTGCCGCGCGGACTGAAGCTTTCTTT.

The count of this clone is one. The CDR3 DNA reads as TGTGCCAGCAGCATGGTTATACGAGCGGGAGGCACAGATACGCAGTATTTT. Translation: CASSMVIRAGGTDTQYF. The chain recombines TRBV3-1 (or the pseudogene TRBV3-2) with TRBJ2-3, with 8 bases matching TRBD2. The germline V gene has CDR1 LGHDT and CDR2 YNNKEL (reference sequence). V lost 5 bases and J lost 1; bases outside the gene matches: 11. The CDR3 totals 17 residues.

This chain uses TRBV19 with TRBJ2-5; 9 positions agree with TRBD2. The CDR3 sequence is 15 residues long. From germline, CDR1 is LNHDA and CDR2 SQIVND (reference sequence). Losses at the gene ends were 5 bases for V and 9 bases for J; bases not matched to a gene: 13. The CDR3 here is CASSLSAGGFPSQYF. Here the CDR3 DNA reads TGTGCCAGTAGTCTCTCCGCGGGGGGGTTCCCCTCCCAGTACTTC.

This clone was seen a single time. The chain employs TRBV30 and TRBJ2-1; tentatively, D is TRBD2 (6 bases). The germline CDR1 and CDR2 sequences are GTSNPN and SVGIG (reference sequence). The CDR3 sequence is 14 residues long. Trimming left V 2 bases short and J 6 bases short, with 14 bases between. The CDR3 is CAWSPGAVRNEQFF. For the CDR3, the DNA is TGTGCCTGGAGTCCGGGAGCGGTTCGCAATGAGCAGTTCTTC.

The chain is built from TRBV5-4 and TRBJ2-7, with a tentative D call TRBD1 (6 bases). CDR1 is SGHNT, CDR2 YYREEE, per germline (reference sequence). Between the trimmed V and J ends, which lost 4 bases and 0 bases, there was a span of 14 bases. The CDR3 is 15 amino acids. The CDR3 loop is CASSSRTVTSYEQYF. The DNA for the CDR3 is TGTGCCAGCAGCAGCCGGACAGTAACCTCCTACGAGCAGTACTTC.

The V call is TRBV4-2, the J call TRBJ2-6; no reliable D call. The CDR3 length is 15 residues. CDR1 and CDR2 (germline): LGHNA, YNFKEQ. The V end lost 0 bases, the J end lost 0 bases, and 3 bases lay between the germline ends. The CDR3, as DNA: TGTGCCAGCAGCCAAGATCACTCTGGGGCCAACGTCCTGACTTTC. Its protein product is CASSQDHSGANVLTF.

The genes are TRBV5-1 and TRBJ1-1; TRBD1 might be the D (5 bases). V shed 0 bases and J shed 3 bases, with 18 bases lying between them. The CDR3 length is 17 residues. Germline lookup yields CDR1 SGHRS and CDR2 YFSETQ. The chain's CDR3 is CASSLGGGLGPDTEAFF. The CDR3 bases are TGCGCCAGCAGCTTGGGGGGCGGACTAGGACCTGACACTGAAGCTTTCTTT. The variable domain in full, with the rest retrieved from reference TRBV5-1 and TRBJ1-1, is KAGVTQTPRYLIKTRGQQVTLSCSPISGHRSVSWYQQTPGQGLQFLFEYFSETQRNKGNFPGRFSGRQFSNSRSEMNVSTLELGDSALYLCASSLGGGLGPDTEAFFGQGTRLTVV.

The chain is built from TRBV10-3 and TRBJ1-2; D not resolved. V was clipped by 5 bases and J by 5 bases, with 9 bases between them. The CDR3 has 12 residues. Per the germline V gene, CDR1 is ENHRY and CDR2 is SYGVKD. CDR3 residues: CAISYDKYGYTF. The DNA of the CDR3 is TGTGCCATCAGTTACGACAAGTATGGCTACACCTTC.

The V and J genes are TRBV24-1 and TRBJ2-7, with 8 bases aligning to TRBD2. Germline trimming cut 5 bases from V and 2 bases from J; bases unmatched to any gene: 7. Germline V gene data show CDR1 as KGHDR and CDR2 as SFDVKD. The CDR3 is made up of 15 amino acids. CDR3 coding DNA: TGTGCCACCAGTGCCGCGGGGGGTACGGCCTACGAGCAGTACTTC. Its protein product is CATSAAGGTAYEQYF.

The chain uses TRBV5-1 and TRBJ2-1, with D hard to call. The V and J ends lost 0 bases and 3 bases respectively, with 10 bases between them. CDR3 length: 15 residues. Germline CDR1 reads SGHRS; CDR2 reads YFSETQ. This CDR3 reads CASSLAGSRYNEQFF. The CDR3 nucleotides read TGCGCCAGCAGCTTGGCCGGGTCACGCTACAATGAGCAGTTCTTC.

V gene TRBV30 combines with J gene TRBJ2-3; D gene uncertain. CDR3 length equals 15 residues. The V and J ends lost 2 bases and 1 base respectively, with 13 bases between them. In germline, CDR1 is GTSNPN, CDR2 SVGIG (reference sequence). The CDR3 spells CAWSKGAPGTDTQYF. The CDR3 bases are TGTGCCTGGAGTAAAGGAGCCCCAGGCACAGATACGCAGTATTTT.

This clone was counted a few times. This chain links TRBV15 with TRBJ1-4; D is perhaps TRBD1 (5 bases). V dropped 4 bases and J dropped 7 bases, with 19 bases sitting between them. The CDR3 runs to 16 residues. The V gene's germline CDR1 is LNHNV and CDR2 YYDKDF (reference sequence). CDR3 sequence (DNA): TGTGCCACCAGCATCGATCGGACATCGCGTTTTGAAAAACTGTTTTTT. This translates into CATSIDRTSRFEKLFF.

The chain recombines TRBV28 with TRBJ1-3, with 7 bases matching TRBD1. The ends lost 6 bases at V and 3 bases at J; junction bases unmatched: 5. CDR1 is MDHEN and CDR2 is SYDVKM in the germline V gene. This CDR3 spans 14 amino acids. The CDR3: CASSQTGFGNTIYF. CDR3 nucleotides: TGTGCCAGCAGCCAGACAGGGTTTGGAAACACCATATATTTT.

This clone has a single count. The V call is TRBV6-6, the J call TRBJ2-5; TRBD2 is a possible D gene (6 bases). This CDR3 contains 16 residues. Trimming took 6 bases from V and 14 from J, leaving 31 bases between them. Germline CDR1 reads MNHNY; CDR2 reads SVGAGI (reference sequence). This CDR3 is CASREEKGGRSVGTYF. As DNA, the CDR3 is TGTGCCAGCAGGGAGGAAAAAGGAGGGCGATCAGTAGGGACTTACTTC.

The chain carries TRBV19 and TRBJ2-7; a possible D gene is TRBD2 (5 bases). Trimming removed 1 base from V and 7 bases from J, with 14 bases in between. Germline CDR1 is LNHDA and CDR2 is SQIVND (reference sequence). The CDR3 spans 14 residues. CDR3 coding DNA: TGTGCCAGTAGTATAGGGCACGCTTCGGGAGAGCAGTACTTC. Its protein product is CASSIGHASGEQYF.

There are a few counts of this clone. The chain joins TRBV19 to TRBJ1-3; tentatively, D is TRBD1 (5 bases). The V end lost 7 bases, the J end lost 2 bases, and 21 bases lay between the germline ends. The CDR3 is 17 amino acids. Germline CDR1 LNHDA, CDR2 SQIVND (reference sequence). For the CDR3, the DNA is TGTGCCAGTACCCCTCGGGGGAGGGGCCTGGCTGGAAACACCATATATTTT. Its translation: CASTPRGRGLAGNTIYF.

V and J are TRBV14 and TRBJ2-7, with a possible D match to TRBD2 (5 bases). Germline CDR1 is SGHDN and CDR2 is FVKESK. The CDR3 runs 12 residues. Trimming pared 2 bases from V and 5 bases from J, leaving 7 bases between. The CDR3, as DNA: TGTGCCAGCAGCCAAAATAGCGACGAGCAGTACTTC. Translating it yields CASSQNSDEQYF.

The chain couples TRBV10-1 to TRBJ2-3, with 11 bases identical to TRBD2. The germline V gene encodes CDR1 WNHNN and CDR2 SYGVQD (reference sequence). V gave up 2 bases and J gave up 5 bases; unmatched junction bases: 3. The CDR3 spans 15 residues. This CDR3 is CASSEIAGGIDTQYF. CDR3 coding DNA: TGCGCCAGCAGTGAGATAGCGGGAGGGATAGATACGCAGTATTTT.

This chain connects TRBV10-3 to TRBJ1-2; D possibly corresponds to TRBD1 (5 bases). The CDR3 runs to 14 residues. V gave up 6 bases and J gave up 2 bases, with 13 bases separating them. Germline CDR1 and CDR2: ENHRY and SYGVKD. For the CDR3, the DNA is TGTGCCATCAGCTCTCCGACAGCGAACTATGGCTACACCTTC. This encodes CAISSPTANYGYTF.

The chain combines TRBV19 with TRBJ2-7; D not certain. V was trimmed by 4 bases and J by 7 bases, leaving 5 bases between them. Germline V gene lookup returns CDR1 LNHDA and CDR2 SQIVND (reference sequence). The CDR3 sequence is 10 residues long. The CDR3 DNA reads TGTGCCAGTAGTAAGGAGGAGCAGTACTTC. Its translation: CASSKEEQYF. Combining the CDR3 with reference TRBV19 and TRBJ2-7 gives the whole variable domain DGGITQSPKYLFRKEGQNVTLSCEQNLNHDAMYWYRQDPGQGLRLIYYSQIVNDFQKGDIAEGYSVSREKKESFPLTVTSAQKNPTAFYLCASSKEEQYFGPGTRLTVT.

This chain links TRBV11-2 with TRBJ2-1, with 10 bases that match TRBD2. The CDR3 spans 17 residues. V was pared by 7 bases and J by 0 bases, with 9 bases of the junction left unmatched. CDR1 SGHAT and CDR2 FQNNGV come from the germline V gene. In nucleotides, the CDR3 is TGTGCCAGCATCCCGACTAGCGGGCTGAGCTCCTACAATGAGCAGTTCTTC. Its protein product is CASIPTSGLSSYNEQFF.

The chain has TRBV11-2 and TRBJ1-2; a weak D match, TRBD1 (5 bases). The V gene's germline CDR1 is SGHAT and CDR2 FQNNGV. The CDR3 is 15 amino acids. V was trimmed by 5 bases and J by 8 bases, leaving 21 bases between them. The CDR3 DNA sequence: TGTGCCAGCAGCCTTCTGGGAGGAGGGGCGGCGGGCTACACCTTC. Translated, it gives CASSLLGGGAAGYTF.

This chain connects TRBV28 to TRBJ1-1; D gene uncertain. V was pared by 6 bases and J by 11 bases, with 19 bases between. Germline V lookup: CDR1 MDHEN, CDR2 SYDVKM. The CDR3 length is 13 residues. CDR3 loop: CASSRIARDPAFF. The DNA of the CDR3 is TGTGCCAGCAGCAGAATTGCTAGAGATCCGGCTTTCTTT. Drawing the rest from reference TRBV28 and TRBJ1-1, the complete variable domain is DVKVTQSSRYLVKRTGEKVFLECVQDMDHENMFWYRQDPGLGLRLIYFSYDVKMKEKGDIPEGYSVSREKKERFSLILESASTNQTSMYLCASSRIARDPAFFGQGTRLTVV.

This rearrangement joins TRBV7-2 to TRBJ1-1; 8 bases fit TRBD1. J gave up 5 bases and V 1 base, and 0 bases lay outside the gene matches. The CDR3 length is 13 residues. The germline V gene encodes CDR1 SGHTA and CDR2 FQGNSA. CDR3 sequence (DNA): TGTGCCAGCAGCTTAGGACAGGGGACTGAAGCTTTCTTT. As protein: CASSLGQGTEAFF. Based on the CDR3 plus reference TRBV7-2 and TRBJ1-1, the full variable domain is GAGVSQSPSNKVTEKGKDVELRCDPISGHTALYWYRQSLGQGLEFLIYFQGNSAPDKSGLPSDRFSAERTGGSVSTLTIQRTQQEDSAVYLCASSLGQGTEAFFGQGTRLTVV.

The chain joins TRBV7-9 to TRBJ1-1, with D possibly matching TRBD1 (5 bases). Germline lookup yields CDR1 SEHNR and CDR2 FQNEAQ (reference sequence). The CDR3 sequence is 12 residues long. V lost 5 bases, J lost 5 bases, and 9 bases lay in between. The CDR3 DNA follows: TGTGCCAGCAGCCCGGGGGGGACTGAAGCTTTCTTT. The encoded protein is CASSPGGTEAFF. The complete variable domain, with remaining parts taken from reference TRBV7-9 and TRBJ1-1, reads DTGVSQNPRHKITKRGQNVTFRCDPISEHNRLYWYRQTLGQGPEFLTYFQNEAQLEKSRLLSDRFSAERPKGSFSTLEIQRTEQGDSAMYLCASSPGGTEAFFGQGTRLTVV.

This clone was seen once. This rearrangement joins TRBV10-1 to TRBJ2-7; D is possibly TRBD1 (5 bases). The V end lost 1 base, the J end lost 0 bases, and 10 bases lay between the germline ends. Per germline, CDR1 WNHNN and CDR2 SYGVQD (reference sequence). This CDR3 is 15 amino acids long. CDR3 residues: CASSEYRGSSYEQYF. CDR3 DNA sequence: TGCGCCAGCAGTGAGTATAGGGGTAGCTCCTACGAGCAGTACTTC.

CDR3 nucleotide sequence: TGTGCCAGCAGCCCTCGGACAGGGAACACTGAAGCTTTCTTT. Protein sequence: CASSPRTGNTEAFF. J is TRBJ1-1 and V is TRBV3-1 (or the pseudogene TRBV3-2); 7 bases match TRBD1. The germline gives CDR1 LGHDT, CDR2 YNNKEL (reference sequence). V was clipped by 4 bases and J by 1 base; unmatched bases: 3. The CDR3 has 14 residues.